These T cell receptor beta chains were read from a single sample in a study of blood T cell repertoires in COVID-19. Assay used: immunoSEQ multiplex PCR; TCRdb lists only in-frame clones, some missing. The table has roughly 140,000 clones, more than 70% seen once. Sequenced sample: peripheral blood. The receptors were sampled from a man aged 50-59 years with active or convalescent COVID-19. CDR3s include the opening cysteine and the closing phenylalanine or tryptophan. The D gene is left open where the match is weak. Clone size is given for some rows only: seen once, a few or many times, or a class if the clone is expanded.

size: NA; V: TRBV6-5; D: TRBD1; J: TRBJ1-1; CDR3: CASNGQGKKNTEAFF; DNA: TGTGCCAGCAACGGACAGGGAAAGAAGAACACTGAAGCTTTCTTT
size: NA; V: TRBV4-1; D: NA; J: TRBJ1-4; CDR3: CASSQVRGEKLFF; DNA: TGCGCCAGCAGCCAAGTACGGGGTGAAAAACTGTTTTTT
size: NA; V: TRBV6-1; D: TRBD2; J: TRBJ2-3; CDR3: CASSARGAGTSHLKDTQYF; DNA: TGTGCCAGCAGTGCGCGTGGAGCGGGGACCTCCCACCTAAAAGATACGCAGTATTTT
size: NA; V: TRBV2; D: NA; J: TRBJ1-1; CDR3: CASRAGQTEAFF; DNA: TGTGCCAGCAGAGCGGGACAAACTGAAGCTTTCTTT
size: NA; V: TRBV4-1; D: NA; J: TRBJ2-5; CDR3: CASSQQKGLGQETQYF; DNA: TGCGCCAGCAGCCAACAAAAGGGGCTGGGACAAGAGACCCAGTACTTC
size: NA; V: TRBV5-6; D: NA; J: TRBJ2-1; CDR3: CASSLNVGGQFF; DNA: TGTGCCAGCAGCTTGAATGTGGGAGGTCAGTTCTTC
size: NA; V: TRBV5-5; D: TRBD1; J: TRBJ1-1; CDR3: CASSWTGDTEAFF; DNA: TGTGCCAGCAGCTGGACAGGTGACACTGAAGCTTTCTTT
size: NA; V: TRBV19; D: TRBD1; J: TRBJ2-2; CDR3: CASSVLPGQRPNTGELFF; DNA: TGTGCCAGTAGTGTTCTGCCGGGACAGCGCCCGAACACCGGGGAGCTGTTTTTT
size: few; V: TRBV28; D: TRBD2; J: TRBJ2-5; CDR3: CASRWASGRIKTQYF; DNA: TGTGCCAGCAGGTGGGCTAGCGGGAGGATAAAGACCCAGTACTTC
size: NA; V: TRBV5-1; D: TRBD1; J: TRBJ1-1; CDR3: CASSLRSYRGMNTEAFF; DNA: TGCGCCAGCAGCTTGAGAAGCTACAGGGGCATGAACACTGAAGCTTTCTTT
size: NA; V: TRBV6-2/TRBV6-3; D: TRBD2; J: TRBJ2-7; CDR3: CASSPAIRGGSSYEQYF; DNA: TGTGCCAGCAGTCCCGCTATTCGGGGGGGAAGCTCCTACGAGCAGTACTTC
size: NA; V: TRBV3-1/TRBV3-2; D: TRBD2; J: TRBJ2-3; CDR3: CASSPGLAGGRYTQYF; DNA: TGTGCCAGCAGCCCCGGACTAGCGGGAGGCAGGTATACGCAGTATTTT
size: NA; V: TRBV7-3; D: NA; J: TRBJ2-7; CDR3: CASSLKGGQGLHEQYF; DNA: TGTGCCAGCAGCTTAAAAGGAGGGCAGGGTCTACACGAGCAGTACTTC
size: NA; V: TRBV28; D: NA; J: TRBJ1-5; CDR3: CASRYRVGQPQHF; DNA: TGTGCCAGCAGATACAGGGTGGGCCAGCCCCAGCATTTT
size: NA; V: TRBV5-1; D: NA; J: TRBJ1-2; CDR3: CASSKGPDGLYGYTF; DNA: TGCGCCAGCAGCAAAGGACCCGACGGACTCTATGGCTACACCTTC
size: few; V: TRBV5-1; D: NA; J: TRBJ2-2; CDR3: CASSLGSYTGELFF; DNA: TGCGCCAGCAGCTTGGGCAGTTACACCGGGGAGCTGTTTTTT
size: NA; V: TRBV2; D: NA; J: TRBJ2-2; CDR3: CASRMGLANTGELFF; DNA: TGTGCCAGCAGAATGGGACTGGCGAACACCGGGGAGCTGTTTTTT
size: NA; V: TRBV5-4; D: TRBD1; J: TRBJ2-7; CDR3: CASSNNRGNEQYF; DNA: TGTGCCAGCAGCAATAACAGGGGAAACGAGCAGTACTTC
size: NA; V: TRBV18; D: TRBD1; J: TRBJ2-2; CDR3: CATTRQGSTGELFF; DNA: TGTGCCACCACACGACAGGGGAGCACCGGGGAGCTGTTTTTT
size: NA; V: TRBV4-1; D: NA; J: TRBJ2-7; CDR3: CASSPELARRGSEQYF; DNA: TGCGCCAGCAGCCCTGAGCTCGCACGGAGAGGCAGCGAGCAGTACTTC
size: NA; V: TRBV19; D: NA; J: TRBJ1-1; CDR3: CASSPWTVAHTEAFF; DNA: TGTGCCAGTAGTCCCTGGACAGTGGCTCACACTGAAGCTTTCTTT
size: NA; V: TRBV7-9; D: NA; J: TRBJ2-1; CDR3: CASSLAERAPYNEQFF; DNA: TGTGCCAGCAGCTTAGCCGAGCGGGCGCCCTACAATGAGCAGTTCTTC